These 7 T cell receptor beta chains came from one sample sequenced in a study of blood T cell repertoires in COVID-19. Generated by immunoSEQ multiplex PCR, the TCRdb table keeps only in-frame clones and is missing some. The sample contains under 250,000 clones, approximately 83% of which appear only once. The specimen sequenced was peripheral blood. These receptor sequences come from a woman aged 40-49 years with active or convalescent COVID-19.

This rearrangement joins TRBV27 to TRBJ1-5, with D hard to call. V lost 6 bases and J lost 3, with 9 bases in between. Per the germline V gene, CDR1 is MNHEY and CDR2 is SMNVEV (reference sequence). The CDR3 sequence is 13 residues long. CDR3 sequence reads: CASRREVNQPQHF. The CDR3 nucleotides are TGTGCCAGCAGGAGAGAGGTCAATCAGCCCCAGCATTTT.

The V call is TRBV7-6, the J call TRBJ2-2; 10 nucleotides match TRBD1. Germline CDR1 is SGHVS and CDR2 is FNYEAQ. The V and J ends lost 1 base and 0 bases, in that order; junction bases with no gene match: 5. This CDR3 spans 18 amino acids. CDR3 nucleotides: TGTGCCAGCAGCTTAGTGCCGACAGGGGGCTCGAACACCGGGGAGCTGTTTTTT. Its translation: CASSLVPTGGSNTGELFF.

The V gene is TRBV18, the J gene TRBJ1-5, with 9 bases lining up with TRBD1. This CDR3 has 18 residues. Germline CDR1 reads KGHSH; CDR2 reads LQKENI. The V and J ends lost 4 bases and 3 bases, in that order; junction bases with no gene match: 13. CDR3 DNA sequence: TGTGCCAGCTCACGCCGGGACAGGGTTCTCTACCCCAATCAGCCCCAGCATTTT. As protein: CASSRRDRVLYPNQPQHF.

The chain recombines TRBV12-3 or TRBV12-4 with TRBJ1-2; no definite D call. With 1 base removed from V and 4 bases from J, the gap between germline ends came to 7 bases. The CDR3 has 13 amino acids. The DNA of the CDR3 is TGTGCCAGCAGTTTAGTCACATCCTATGGCTACACCTTC. This sequence encodes CASSLVTSYGYTF.

The genes are TRBV6-1 and TRBJ1-2, with D perhaps matching TRBD1 (5 bases). This CDR3 has 14 amino acids. Between the trimmed V and J ends, which lost 1 base and 3 bases, there was a span of 9 bases. Per germline, CDR1 MNHNS and CDR2 SASEGT. The CDR3 sequence is CASSEDGRDYGYTF. DNA of the CDR3: TGTGCCAGCAGTGAAGATGGCAGGGACTATGGCTACACCTTC.

The CDR3 nucleotides are TGTGCCAGCAGCCGGACGACAGGGAGAAACTACGAGCAGTACTTC. It yields the protein CASSRTTGRNYEQYF. The chain employs TRBV7-8 and TRBJ2-7, with TRBD1 matching 7 bases. CDR1 SGHVS and CDR2 FQNEAQ come from the germline V gene. The V and J ends lost 5 bases and 3 bases, in that order; junction bases with no gene match: 10. The length of the CDR3 is 15 residues. Complete variable domain (other parts from reference TRBV7-8 and TRBJ2-7): GAGVSQSPRYKVAKRGQDVALRCDPISGHVSLFWYQQALGQGPEFLTYFQNEAQLDKSGLPSDRFFAERPEGSVSTLKIQRTQQEDSAVYLCASSRTTGRNYEQYFGPGTRLTVT.

The V gene is TRBV6-6, the J gene TRBJ1-4; TRBD1 matches at 7 bases. V dropped 5 bases and J dropped 8; count of bases not matched to a gene: 11. Per the germline V gene, CDR1 is MNHNY and CDR2 is SVGAGI (reference sequence). CDR3 length: 15 residues. Here the CDR3 DNA reads TGTGCCAGCAGTCCCGACAGGGACGGAAGGGAAAAACTGTTTTTT. Its translation: CASSPDRDGREKLFF.